These 29 T cell receptor beta chains were sequenced from one sample in a study of Ad26.COV2.S vaccination and SARS-CoV-2 variants. Profiling relied on immunoSEQ multiplex PCR, and the TCRdb table lists in-frame clones only, not all of them. The sample contains 300,000 to 450,000 clones, roughly 85% of which appear only once. Treatment specified: about 20 received Ad26.COV2.S at low or high dose, single or two shots; about 5 received placebo; per-sample allocation not given. Samples came from day 63 after the first vaccine or placebo injection. Sequencing was performed on peripheral blood, taken in a trial of Ad26.COV2.S vaccine versus placebo. The receptors shown here come from a person between 18 and 65 years old who received the Ad26.COV2.S COVID-19 vaccine or a placebo.

This CDR3 reads CATSDGRAVSYNEQFF. In nucleotides, the CDR3 is TGTGCCACCAGTGATGGCCGGGCCGTCTCCTACAATGAGCAGTTCTTC. The V call is TRBV24-1, the J call TRBJ2-1; no reliable D call. V was cut by 3 bases and J by 0 bases, with 11 bases left in between. From germline, CDR1 is KGHDR and CDR2 SFDVKD. The CDR3 contains 16 residues.

The V gene is TRBV7-2, the J gene TRBJ2-7; 7 bases map to TRBD2. This CDR3 has 16 residues. Germline CDR1 is SGHTA and CDR2 is FQGNSA. V lost 5 bases, J lost 7 bases, and 17 bases stayed unmatched. CDR3: CASSPDLSLLASEQYF. DNA for the CDR3: TGTGCCAGCAGCCCAGACCTATCTCTACTAGCGTCTGAGCAGTACTTC.

This chain uses TRBV19 with TRBJ1-6, with D maybe TRBD1 (5 bases). Trimming pared 3 bases from V and 6 bases from J, leaving 15 bases between. Per the germline V gene, CDR1 is LNHDA and CDR2 is SQIVND (reference sequence). This CDR3 is 16 amino acids long. The CDR3 DNA is TGTGCCAGTAGTATGGGGACCGACAGCGGTAATTCACCCCTCCACTTT. Translated: CASSMGTDSGNSPLHF.

Of note for this clone: Germline and junction disagree at one end, which may indicate a read error. This chain links TRBV5-6 with TRBJ1-1; tentative D call: TRBD1 (6 bases). The CDR3 contains 15 residues. From germline, CDR1 is SGHDT and CDR2 YYEEEE. CDR3 residues: CASTLGAQGNTEAFF. CDR3 in DNA: TGTGCCAGCACCTTGGGGGCCCAAGGGAACACTGAAGCTTTCTTT. Combining the CDR3 with reference TRBV5-6 and TRBJ1-1 gives the whole variable domain DAGVTQSPTHLIKTRGQQVTLRCSPKSGHDTVSWYQQALGQGPQFIFQYYEEEERQRGNFPDRFSGHQFPNYSSELNVNALLLGDSALYLCASTLGAQGNTEAFFGQGTRLTVV.

The V and J genes are TRBV27 and TRBJ2-7; 9 bases align to TRBD1. Per germline, CDR1 MNHEY and CDR2 SMNVEV (reference sequence). Losses at the gene ends were 4 bases for V and 5 bases for J; bases not matched to a gene: 12. The CDR3 consists of 16 residues. DNA of the CDR3: TGTGCCAGCAGTTATGTTTGGACAGGGGCATCCAACGAGCAGTACTTC. This translates into CASSYVWTGASNEQYF.

The rearrangement links TRBV24-1 to TRBJ1-1; D is ambiguous. This CDR3 has 14 amino acids. V was trimmed by 3 bases and J by 0 bases, leaving 7 bases between them. The germline CDR1 and CDR2 sequences are KGHDR and SFDVKD. This chain's CDR3 is CATSDRGMNTEAFF. For the CDR3, the DNA is TGTGCCACCAGTGATCGAGGGATGAACACTGAAGCTTTCTTT.

The CDR3 coding sequence is TGCGCCAGCAGTGAGATAAATGAGCAGTTCTTC. The encoded protein is CASSEINEQFF. The chain joins TRBV10-1 to TRBJ2-1; D remains unclear. Germline CDR1 and CDR2: WNHNN and SYGVQD (reference sequence). The V and J ends lost 2 bases and 7 bases respectively, with 3 bases between them. This CDR3 has 11 residues.

The chain employs TRBV28 and TRBJ2-2, with 11 positions matching TRBD2. V shed 6 bases and J 4 bases; nucleotides not matched to a gene: 7. This CDR3 comprises 16 residues. The germline gives CDR1 MDHEN, CDR2 SYDVKM. The CDR3 here is CASSISGRARTGELFF. The CDR3 DNA reads as TGTGCCAGCAGCATTAGCGGGAGGGCCCGCACCGGGGAGCTGTTTTTT.

The rearrangement links TRBV18 to TRBJ1-2; TRBD1 agrees at 7 bases. Germline loops: CDR1 KGHSH, CDR2 LQKENI. CDR3 size: 14 residues. V was clipped by 1 base and J by 6 bases; unmatched bases: 5. The CDR3, as DNA: TGTGCCAGCTCACCACTCAGGGGGGACGATGGCTACACCTTC. This translates into CASSPLRGDDGYTF.

The chain recombines TRBV7-2 with TRBJ1-2; no firm D call. Trimming removed 1 base at V and 9 bases at J, with 12 bases between. Germline CDR1 is SGHTA and CDR2 is FQGNSA. The CDR3 spans 13 residues. CDR3 sequence reads: CASSLGPQRRYTF. CDR3 DNA: TGTGCCAGCAGCTTAGGGCCCCAGAGGCGCTACACCTTC.

This clone has just one count. This sequence joins TRBV28 and TRBJ1-3; the D is unclear. Germline V gene sequence: CDR1 MDHEN, CDR2 SYDVKM. V lost 4 bases to trimming and J lost 0 bases, with 7 bases between them. The CDR3 extends over 14 amino acids. As DNA, the CDR3 is TGTGCCAGCAGTTACGCTCGCTCTGGAAACACCATATATTTT. This codes for CASSYARSGNTIYF.

The sample holds one count of this clone. The J gene is TRBJ1-1, the V gene TRBV25-1; TRBD1 is a possible D gene (5 bases). With 6 bases removed from V and 5 bases from J, the gap between germline ends came to 10 bases. The germline CDR1 and CDR2 sequences are MGHDK and SYGVNS. There are 12 residues in the CDR3. CDR3 residues: CASSQRGTEAFF. The CDR3 coding sequence is TGTGCCAGCAGCCAACGGGGGACTGAAGCTTTCTTT.

CDR3 sequence reads: CASSQAPGAAAFF. CDR3 bases: TGTGCCAGCAGCCAAGCCCCAGGGGCAGCAGCTTTCTTT. The V call is TRBV3-1 (or the pseudogene TRBV3-2), the J call TRBJ1-1, with D possibly TRBD1 on 6 matching bases. Trimming pared 1 base from V and 10 bases from J, leaving 13 bases between. The length of the CDR3 is 13 residues. Per the germline V gene, CDR1 is LGHDT and CDR2 is YNNKEL (reference sequence).

V usage is TRBV7-9 and J usage is TRBJ2-1; 8 bases fit TRBD2. Germline CDR1 SEHNR, CDR2 FQNEAQ (reference sequence). This CDR3 is 17 amino acids long. The V and J ends lost 4 bases and 4 bases, in that order; junction bases with no gene match: 12. The CDR3 loop is CASSSKVAGTIYNEQFF. CDR3 bases: TGTGCCAGCAGCTCAAAGGTAGCGGGGACAATATACAATGAGCAGTTCTTC.

V and J are TRBV2 and TRBJ2-1, with D perhaps TRBD2 (5 bases). The CDR3 has 12 residues. Trimming took 9 bases from V and 2 from J, leaving 8 bases between them. Germline CDR1 SNHLY, CDR2 FYNNEI. The DNA for the CDR3 is TGTGCCAGTGACGGGACCTACAATGAGCAGTTCTTC. Its translation: CASDGTYNEQFF.

The chain employs TRBV19 and TRBJ2-2; 7 nucleotides line up with TRBD1. Trimming removed 6 bases from V and 1 base from J; junction bases left unmatched: 5. This CDR3 has 15 amino acids. Germline V gene data show CDR1 as LNHDA and CDR2 as SQIVND (reference sequence). CDR3: CASRSDRQNTGELFF. In DNA form, the CDR3 reads TGTGCCAGTAGATCGGACAGGCAGAACACCGGGGAGCTGTTTTTT. Using reference TRBV19 and TRBJ2-2 for the parts outside the CDR3, the full variable domain is DGGITQSPKYLFRKEGQNVTLSCEQNLNHDAMYWYRQDPGQGLRLIYYSQIVNDFQKGDIAEGYSVSREKKESFPLTVTSAQKNPTAFYLCASRSDRQNTGELFFGEGSRLTVL.

The chain is built from TRBV9 and TRBJ1-4; D gene uncertain. V shed 0 bases and J shed 6 bases, with 12 bases lying between them. There are 15 residues in the CDR3. From germline, CDR1 is SGDLS and CDR2 YYNGEE. Here the CDR3 DNA reads TGTGCCAGCAGCGTAGAAACCGGCCGGGATGAAAAACTGTTTTTT. It codes for CASSVETGRDEKLFF.

The chain employs TRBV4-1 and TRBJ2-7, with a possible D match to TRBD2 (6 bases). V gave up 1 base and J gave up 0 bases, with 19 bases separating them. The CDR3 has 18 residues. The germline V gene encodes CDR1 MGHRA and CDR2 YSYEKL. CDR3 sequence: CASSQGFSGLWSSYEQYF. The CDR3 nucleotides are TGCGCCAGCAGCCAAGGTTTTAGCGGTCTATGGAGCTCCTACGAGCAGTACTTC.

This chain joins TRBV6-5 and TRBJ2-7; TRBD1 agrees at 7 bases. J lost 7 bases, V lost 0 bases, and 12 bases had no gene match. CDR1 and CDR2 (germline): MNHEY, SVGAGI. CDR3 length: 16 residues. CDR3 residues: CASSYSMDRFGWEQYF. The DNA of the CDR3 is TGTGCCAGCAGTTACTCAATGGACAGGTTTGGTTGGGAGCAGTACTTC.

Note on this clone: Other DNA sequences of this sample code for an identical CDR3. The chain links TRBV7-2 to TRBJ2-1; D perhaps matches TRBD1 (5 bases). This CDR3 contains 13 residues. Trimming removed 0 bases from V and 5 bases from J, with 5 bases in between. Germline V lookup: CDR1 SGHTA, CDR2 FQGNSA. Here the CDR3 DNA reads TGTGCCAGCAGCTTAGCCAGGGACAATGAGCAGTTCTTC. Protein: CASSLARDNEQFF.

This chain joins TRBV6-5 and TRBJ1-6; the match to TRBD1 covers 7 bases. Germline V gene data show CDR1 as MNHEY and CDR2 as SVGAGI. Losses at the gene ends were 6 bases for V and 7 bases for J; bases not matched to a gene: 6. The CDR3 has 14 amino acids. For the CDR3, the DNA is TGTGCCAGCAGCAAAACACAGGGGAATTCACCCCTCCACTTT. It yields the protein CASSKTQGNSPLHF.

The genes are TRBV7-2 and TRBJ2-2, with 9 nucleotides matching TRBD2. J gave up 7 bases and V 2 bases, and 5 bases lay outside the gene matches. Per germline, CDR1 SGHTA and CDR2 FQGNSA. This CDR3 region has 15 residues. CDR3 DNA: TGTGCCAGCAGCTTAATAGCGGGGGAGGTCGGGGAGCTGTTTTTT. As protein: CASSLIAGEVGELFF.

The V call is TRBV2, the J call TRBJ2-1, with 10 bases aligning to TRBD2. V was clipped by 6 bases and J by 0 bases; unmatched bases: 5. CDR3 length: 16 amino acids. Germline values: CDR1 SNHLY, CDR2 FYNNEI. The CDR3: CASRGLATFSYNEQFF. CDR3 nucleotides: TGTGCCAGCAGGGGACTAGCGACCTTCTCCTACAATGAGCAGTTCTTC.

The chain recombines TRBV4-1 with TRBJ2-7; 8 nucleotides align to TRBD1. The V gene end was trimmed by 1 base and the J gene end by 4 bases; junction bases not matched to a gene: 6. This CDR3 is 15 amino acids long. CDR1 is MGHRA, CDR2 YSYEKL, per germline. CDR3 nucleotide sequence: TGCGCCAGCAGCCAAGTGAACAGGGGGATTTACGAGCAGTACTTC. It encodes CASSQVNRGIYEQYF.

The rearrangement joins TRBV12-2 to TRBJ2-3; the table's TRBD1 call for D was not verified on the DNA. TRBV12-2 is annotated as a pseudogene. The CDR3 contains 17 residues. CDR3 loop: CASRLASGTRLTDTQYF. CDR3 nucleotide sequence: TGTGCAAGTCGCTTAGCATCCGGGACAAGATTAACAGATACGCAGTATTTT.

The J gene is TRBJ1-2, the V gene TRBV27; 11 positions match TRBD1. The germline CDR1 and CDR2 sequences are MNHEY and SMNVEV (reference sequence). V lost 0 bases to trimming and J lost 6 bases; unmatched junction nucleotides: 6. The CDR3 is 16 amino acids. CDR3 DNA sequence: TGTGCCAGCAGTTTATCCGGGACAGGGGGATTCGATGGCTACACCTTC. Protein product: CASSLSGTGGFDGYTF.

This sequence joins TRBV7-6 and TRBJ1-1; no clear D gene. The V end was cut by 5 bases, the J end by 1 base, with 14 bases between. Germline CDR1 and CDR2: SGHVS and FNYEAQ. CDR3 length equals 15 residues. CDR3 in amino acids: CASSDWDTANTEAFF. The CDR3 bases are TGTGCCAGCAGCGATTGGGATACAGCGAACACTGAAGCTTTCTTT.

This clone has just one count. The rearrangement joins TRBV5-1 to TRBJ2-5; TRBD2 agrees at 8 bases. CDR1 is SGHRS, CDR2 YFSETQ, per germline. This CDR3 is 15 amino acids long. Germline trimming cut 0 bases from V and 3 bases from J; bases unmatched to any gene: 4. CDR3 sequence: CASSLVDSGKETQYF. The CDR3, as DNA: TGCGCCAGCAGCTTGGTAGATAGCGGGAAAGAGACCCAGTACTTC.

This clone is a singleton in its sample. The CDR3 spells CASSSQGIEQYF. CDR3 coding DNA: TGTGCCAGCAGCTCCCAGGGGATAGAGCAGTACTTC. The J gene is TRBJ2-7, the V gene TRBV11-2; weak D call: TRBD1 (6 bases). Looked up from germline, CDR1 is SGHAT and CDR2 is FQNNGV. The length of the CDR3 is 12 residues. The V end was cut by 4 bases, the J end by 7 bases, with 11 bases between.